Sequencing of this TCR beta chain was carried out in a study of Ad26.COV2.S vaccination and SARS-CoV-2 variants. Study context: Each vaccinee took Ad26.COV2.S intramuscularly, once or twice 56 days apart. Points from the study as a whole: Relative to placebo recipients, vaccine recipients exhibited elevated spike-specific TCR breadth. The study found similar non-spike TCR breadth in vaccine and placebo recipients.

Only in-frame clones appear in the TCRdb table, and some are missing; sequencing was by immunoSEQ multiplex PCR. The sample lists around 450,000 clones, about 90% seen once, with about 4.1% in the top ten. V gave up 2 bases and J gave up 1 base, with 8 bases separating them. This CDR3 region has 14 residues. The V gene's germline CDR1 is KGHSH and CDR2 LQKENI. The sample's treatment: 19 received Ad26.COV2.S at low or high dose, single or two shots; about 5 received placebo; per-sample allocation not given. Day 63 after the first vaccine or placebo injection was the time point for sampling. In the case of this clone: Its cognate antigen is unknown.

Material: peripheral blood, obtained in a trial of Ad26.COV2.S vaccine versus placebo. This sequence was found in a person between 18 and 60 years old who received the Ad26.COV2.S COVID-19 vaccine or a placebo. The V and J genes are TRBV18 and TRBJ2-5, with D perhaps being TRBD1 or TRBD2 (6 bases each). CDR3 sequence: CASSPEGGQETQYF. CDR3 nucleotides: TGTGCCAGCTCACCAGAGGGGGGCCAAGAGACCCAGTACTTC.